These 14 T cell receptor beta chains were all obtained from the same sample, sequenced in a study of T-cell reconstitution after alpha-beta-depleted transplantation in children. Construction of the TCRbeta library involved unique molecular identifiers. TCRdb processed the PCR reads anew with MiXCR; each CDR3 protein has one entry. The data hold a few hundred thousand distinct CDR3 sequences, with over 10% observed a single time. The sample in question was PBMCs, mostly from graft donor cells, obtained 360 days after TCRalphabeta/CD19-depleted stem cell transplant. The source is a male patient under 18 who had a stem cell transplant for acute myeloid leukemia, so the T cells may come from the graft donor.

Only a few counts were recorded for this clonotype. The chain carries TRBV7-2 and TRBJ2-2; D is uncertain. The V gene lost 1 base and the J gene lost 6 bases, with 12 bases spanning the gap. Per the germline V gene, CDR1 is SGHTA and CDR2 is FQGNSA. This CDR3 contains 15 residues. The CDR3 DNA follows: TGTGCCAGCAGCTTAGTCTTATCTAGGCCCGGGGAGCTGTTTTTT. This codes for CASSLVLSRPGELFF.

This clonotype was seen a few times. The gene calls are TRBV15 and TRBJ2-2; D ambiguous. Germline V CDR1 and CDR2: LNHNV, YYDKDF (reference sequence). The CDR3 sequence is 11 residues long. Trimming removed 1 base from V and 6 bases from J, with 0 bases in between. The CDR3 DNA sequence: TGTGCCACCAGCAGAGCCGGGGAGCTGTTTTTT. It translates to CATSRAGELFF.

This clonotype was observed a handful of times. V usage is TRBV10-3 and J usage is TRBJ2-5; 8 bases agree with TRBD2. The junction had 7 bases not matched to a gene; V was cut back by 0 bases and J by 4 bases. This CDR3 is 16 amino acids long. The germline CDR1 and CDR2 sequences are ENHRY and SYGVKD. DNA for the CDR3: TGTGCCATCAGTGAGTCTTGGTTAGCGGGATCAGAGACCCAGTACTTC. It encodes CAISESWLAGSETQYF.

J is TRBJ2-7 and V is TRBV7-3; D is undetermined. This CDR3 contains 15 residues. The germline V gene encodes CDR1 SGHTA and CDR2 FQGTGA. The V gene lost 6 bases and the J gene lost 3 bases, with 18 bases spanning the gap. CDR3: CASRFNAGTHYEQYF. The CDR3 region has the DNA TGTGCCAGCAGATTTAACGCAGGCACCCACTACGAGCAGTACTTC.

This clonotype was found many times. The V and J genes are TRBV7-8 and TRBJ1-5; possibly TRBD1 for D (5 bases). The ends were cut back, 2 bases at V and 1 base at J, with 15 bases in the middle. This CDR3 has 17 residues. Germline V CDR1 and CDR2: SGHVS, FQNEAQ. CDR3 loop: CASSLPRGSGSNQPQHF. The DNA for the CDR3 is TGTGCCAGCAGCTTACCGCGAGGGTCAGGGAGCAATCAGCCCCAGCATTTT.

The chain combines TRBV27 with TRBJ2-4, with 10 bases aligning to TRBD2. The V and J ends lost 6 bases and 3 bases, in that order; junction bases with no gene match: 5. The CDR3 loop spans 15 amino acids. CDR1 is MNHEY and CDR2 is SMNVEV in the germline V gene (reference sequence). In nucleotides, the CDR3 is TGTGCCAGCAGCTGGAGCGGGGGGGACAAAAACATTCAGTACTTC. Translation gives CASSWSGGDKNIQYF.

There are a few counts of this clonotype. The chain recombines TRBV12-3 or TRBV12-4 with TRBJ2-1; D is unclear. This CDR3 is 16 amino acids long. V dropped 5 bases and J dropped 0 bases, with 14 bases sitting between them. Here the CDR3 reads CASSPMDWSSYNEQFF. The CDR3 DNA is TGTGCCAGCAGTCCCATGGATTGGAGCTCCTACAATGAGCAGTTCTTC.

This clonotype was picked up a small number of times. The chain joins TRBV27 to TRBJ2-7; weak D call: TRBD2 (6 bases). CDR1 and CDR2 from the germline V gene are MNHEY and SMNVEV (reference sequence). The germline V and J ends were trimmed by 8 bases and 7 bases, with 24 bases remaining between them. This CDR3 has 15 amino acids. This CDR3 is CASAERVDLRGEQYF. The CDR3 DNA reads as TGTGCCAGCGCCGAGCGGGTTGACCTCCGGGGGGAGCAGTACTTC.

The chain is built from TRBV5-1 and TRBJ2-7; TRBD2 agrees at 11 bases. Germline CDR1 is SGHRS and CDR2 is YFSETQ. V dropped 0 bases and J dropped 3; count of bases not matched to a gene: 5. This CDR3 has 16 residues. CDR3 amino acids: CASSLGLAGSNYEQYF. The CDR3 DNA reads TGCGCCAGCAGCTTGGGACTAGCGGGGTCTAACTACGAGCAGTACTTC.

This clonotype occurred many times. The chain combines TRBV7-2 with TRBJ2-1, with a tentative D call TRBD2 (6 bases). The CDR3 runs to 16 residues. V was cut by 6 bases and J by 3 bases, with 18 bases left in between. Germline loops: CDR1 SGHTA, CDR2 FQGNSA. In DNA, the CDR3 is TGTGCCAGCAGTTTAACGGGACTCACCTTCTACAATGAGCAGTTCTTC. Translation gives CASSLTGLTFYNEQFF.

This clonotype was observed a handful of times. The V and J genes are TRBV7-9 and TRBJ2-1; D may be TRBD1 or TRBD2 (5 bases each). CDR1 and CDR2 from the germline V gene are SEHNR and FQNEAQ (reference sequence). The CDR3 spans 14 residues. Trimming removed 3 bases at V and 6 bases at J, with 12 bases between. CDR3: CASSLGVSLNEQFF. CDR3 coding DNA: TGTGCCAGCAGCTTGGGGGTTAGCCTCAATGAGCAGTTCTTC.

Concerning this clonotype: An end of the junction differs from the germline gene, which may be a read error. CDR3 bases: TGTGCCATCAATTCGGCACGCGGTTCCTCCCACGAGCAGTACTTC. Its translation is CAINSARGSSHEQYF. This chain joins TRBV10-3 and TRBJ2-7, with D uncertain. The CDR3 runs 15 residues. Per germline, CDR1 ENHRY and CDR2 SYGVKD.

This clonotype was recorded at least ten times. The chain uses TRBV12-3 or TRBV12-4 and TRBJ2-1; 8 nucleotides align to TRBD2. J lost 16 bases, V lost 6 bases, and 11 bases had no gene match. CDR3 size: 12 residues. CDR3 nucleotide sequence: TGTGCCAGCAGCTGGGATAGCGGGGCCGAATTCTTC. Translation gives CASSWDSGAEFF.

This clonotype has ten or more counts. The CDR3 sequence is CASSLASDRGHEQFF. The CDR3 DNA reads as TGTGCCAGCAGCTTAGCATCAGACAGGGGCCATGAGCAGTTCTTC. This rearrangement joins TRBV7-2 to TRBJ2-1, with 8 positions matching TRBD1. The length of the CDR3 is 15 residues. After removal of 0 bases from V and 8 bases from J, the junction contained 6 bases not matched to a gene. Germline V gene data show CDR1 as SGHTA and CDR2 as FQGNSA.